Shown below are 18 T cell receptor beta chains from a single sample sequenced in a study of Ad26.COV2.S vaccination and SARS-CoV-2 variants. Noted treatment: around 19 received Ad26.COV2.S at low or high dose, single or two shots; about 5 received placebo; per-sample allocation not given. Collection of samples fell on day 63 after the first vaccine or placebo injection. Assay: immunoSEQ multiplex PCR; the TCRdb copy retains only in-frame clones and omits some. The table records 350,000 to 500,000 clones, about 90% of them present only once. Sequenced material: peripheral blood, taken in a trial of Ad26.COV2.S vaccine versus placebo. The source of these receptors is a person aged 18 to 65 who received the Ad26.COV2.S COVID-19 vaccine or a placebo.

The CDR3 is CASRLGFGYTF. CDR3 DNA: TGTGCCAGCAGGCTGGGGTTTGGCTACACCTTC. The genes are TRBV28 and TRBJ1-2; no definite D call. Trimming removed 6 bases at V and 7 bases at J, with 9 bases between. The CDR3 is 11 residues long. CDR1 is MDHEN, CDR2 SYDVKM, per germline.

CDR3 coding DNA: TGTGCCAGTAGGACTGGGTTTTTAGGCACTGAAGCTTTCTTT. This encodes CASRTGFLGTEAFF. V and J are TRBV19 and TRBJ1-1; D uncertain. The CDR3 totals 14 residues. Per germline, CDR1 LNHDA and CDR2 SQIVND (reference sequence). Between the trimmed V and J ends, which lost 6 bases and 4 bases, there was a span of 15 bases. The entire variable domain, with the rest obtained from reference TRBV19 and TRBJ1-1, is as follows: DGGITQSPKYLFRKEGQNVTLSCEQNLNHDAMYWYRQDPGQGLRLIYYSQIVNDFQKGDIAEGYSVSREKKESFPLTVTSAQKNPTAFYLCASRTGFLGTEAFFGQGTRLTVV.

The rearrangement links TRBV7-2 to TRBJ2-1; the D gene is possibly TRBD2 (6 bases). V gave up 5 bases and J gave up 7 bases, with 15 bases separating them. This CDR3 has 14 amino acids. Germline CDR1 SGHTA, CDR2 FQGNSA. The CDR3 coding sequence is TGTGCCAGCAGCGTTCCGGGACTGGAAAATGAGCAGTTCTTC. The encoded protein is CASSVPGLENEQFF.

The rearrangement joins TRBV6-5 to TRBJ2-7; 9 nucleotides agree with TRBD2. This CDR3 region has 13 residues. Germline V gene data show CDR1 as MNHEY and CDR2 as SVGAGI. V lost 6 bases and J lost 4; bases outside the gene matches: 4. The CDR3 DNA follows: TGTGCCAGCAGACTAGCGGGCCGATACGAGCAGTACTTC. As protein: CASRLAGRYEQYF.

The chain links TRBV12-5 to TRBJ2-2; TRBD1 matches 9 bases. J lost 3 bases, V lost 3 bases, and 8 bases had no gene match. Germline loops: CDR1 LGHNT, CDR2 FRNRAP. The CDR3 totals 17 residues. The CDR3 sequence: CASGFTSGTGHTGELFF. Here the CDR3 DNA reads TGTGCTAGTGGTTTTACTTCCGGGACAGGGCACACCGGGGAGCTGTTTTTT.

This rearrangement joins TRBV7-9 to TRBJ2-3; 8 bases align to TRBD2. Losses at the gene ends were 5 bases for V and 8 bases for J; bases not matched to a gene: 6. The V gene's germline CDR1 is SEHNR and CDR2 FQNEAQ (reference sequence). The CDR3 has 13 residues. This CDR3 reads CASSPERERTQYF. The CDR3 coding sequence is TGTGCCAGCAGCCCTGAGCGGGAGCGTACGCAGTATTTT.

The V call is TRBV3-1 (or the pseudogene TRBV3-2), the J call TRBJ1-6; D uncertain. Trimming cost V 5 bases and J 5 bases, with 22 bases left between them. The CDR3 is 18 residues long. CDR1 LGHDT and CDR2 YNNKEL come from the germline V gene (reference sequence). The CDR3 nucleotides read TGTGCCAGCAGCGGGATAGGTCCCATCATACATCATAATTCACCCCTCCACTTT. Its translation: CASSGIGPIIHHNSPLHF.

This clone has a single count. V gene TRBV4-3 combines with J gene TRBJ2-4; 14 bases are shared with TRBD2. Germline assignment: CDR1 LGHNA and CDR2 YSLEER. The CDR3 totals 16 residues. J was trimmed by 8 bases and V by 4 bases; bases with no gene match: 7. The CDR3 spells CASSPGTSGSGDIQYF. The DNA for the CDR3 is TGCGCCAGCAGCCCAGGGACTAGCGGGAGTGGTGACATTCAGTACTTC.

The V gene is TRBV6-4, the J gene TRBJ1-2; D gene ambiguous. Trimming removed 3 bases at V and 3 bases at J, with 11 bases between. Germline CDR1 and CDR2: MRHNA and SNTAGT. This CDR3 contains 14 residues. As DNA, the CDR3 is TGTGCCAGCAGTGATGGGCCCAAGGACTATGGCTACACCTTC. Its protein is CASSDGPKDYGYTF.

This sequence joins TRBV13 and TRBJ2-7; 7 bases match TRBD1. With V trimmed by 5 bases and J by 0 bases, 4 bases remained unmatched. Germline CDR1 is PRHDT and CDR2 is FYEKMQ (reference sequence). CDR3 length: 14 amino acids. CDR3 DNA: TGTGCCAGCAGCCAGGGACAGTCCTCCTACGAGCAGTACTTC. Its translation is CASSQGQSSYEQYF.

V gene TRBV7-9 combines with J gene TRBJ1-2; 12 nucleotides align to TRBD1. CDR1 and CDR2 (germline): SEHNR, FQNEAQ (reference sequence). CDR3 length equals 18 residues. V shed 2 bases, J shed 4 bases, and the junction held 11 bases outside the gene matches. CDR3 loop: CASSLFGGQGALGYGYTF. The CDR3 DNA reads as TGTGCCAGCAGCTTATTTGGGGGACAGGGGGCGCTTGGCTATGGCTACACCTTC.

The rearrangement joins TRBV9 to TRBJ2-7, with 9 bases fitting TRBD1. CDR3 length: 15 residues. Germline V gene data show CDR1 as SGDLS and CDR2 as YYNGEE. V shed 3 bases and J 2 bases; nucleotides not matched to a gene: 6. CDR3 nucleotides: TGTGCCAGCAGCGCCGGGACAGGGTTTGCCTACGAGCAGTACTTC. This gives the protein CASSAGTGFAYEQYF.

The chain carries TRBV28 and TRBJ2-1, with 11 bases aligning to TRBD1. With 5 bases clipped from V and 15 bases from J, the junction kept 6 bases outside the gene matches. The CDR3 contains 12 residues. Looked up from germline, CDR1 is MDHEN and CDR2 is SYDVKM. CDR3 DNA: TGTGCCAGCAGTCGGACAGGGGGCTTTTTGTTCTTC. Protein sequence: CASSRTGGFLFF.

The V gene is TRBV5-4, the J gene TRBJ2-5; perhaps TRBD1 as D (5 bases). This CDR3 is built from 15 residues. The germline V gene has CDR1 SGHNT and CDR2 YYREEE (reference sequence). V was cut by 2 bases and J by 1 base, with 12 bases left in between. This CDR3 reads CASSLRPGSQETQYF. Here the CDR3 DNA reads TGTGCCAGCAGCTTAAGGCCAGGGTCCCAAGAGACCCAGTACTTC.

The V and J genes are TRBV7-9 and TRBJ2-2, with D perhaps TRBD2 (6 bases). V was pared by 0 bases and J by 4 bases, with 15 bases between. The V gene's germline CDR1 is SEHNR and CDR2 FQNEAQ (reference sequence). CDR3 length equals 17 residues. CDR3 in amino acids: CASSLAGSGDSTGELFF. CDR3 coding DNA: TGTGCCAGCAGCTTAGCGGGTTCGGGAGATAGCACCGGGGAGCTGTTTTTT.

The chain employs TRBV7-9 and TRBJ1-1; D ambiguous. The CDR3 extends over 11 amino acids. V shed 11 bases and J shed 0 bases, with 7 bases lying between them. Germline CDR1 is SEHNR and CDR2 is FQNEAQ (reference sequence). CDR3 loop: CAVSLNTEAFF. In nucleotides, the CDR3 is TGTGCCGTCTCCTTGAACACTGAAGCTTTCTTT. The full variable domain, in which reference TRBV7-9 and TRBJ1-1 provide the parts outside the CDR3, is DTGVSQNPRHKITKRGQNVTFRCDPISEHNRLYWYRQTLGQGPEFLTYFQNEAQLEKSRLLSDRFSAERPKGSFSTLEIQRTEQGDSAMYLCAVSLNTEAFFGQGTRLTVV.

CDR3 DNA sequence: TGTGCCAGCAGCTTAGTTCGGGGGAGGGTTGAGACCCAGTACTTC. Translation gives CASSLVRGRVETQYF. The chain recombines TRBV7-2 with TRBJ2-5; TRBD2 matches 7 bases. The germline gives CDR1 SGHTA, CDR2 FQGNSA. Germline trimming cut 1 base from V and 5 bases from J; bases unmatched to any gene: 7. This CDR3 spans 15 amino acids.

The chain uses TRBV28 and TRBJ1-5; D is possibly TRBD1 (5 bases). This CDR3 region has 16 residues. The germline gives CDR1 MDHEN, CDR2 SYDVKM. The germline V and J ends were trimmed by 6 bases and 2 bases, with 17 bases remaining between them. The CDR3 sequence: CASRSVGTRGNQPQHF. The DNA of the CDR3 is TGTGCCAGCAGGTCCGTGGGGACGAGGGGCAATCAGCCCCAGCATTTT.